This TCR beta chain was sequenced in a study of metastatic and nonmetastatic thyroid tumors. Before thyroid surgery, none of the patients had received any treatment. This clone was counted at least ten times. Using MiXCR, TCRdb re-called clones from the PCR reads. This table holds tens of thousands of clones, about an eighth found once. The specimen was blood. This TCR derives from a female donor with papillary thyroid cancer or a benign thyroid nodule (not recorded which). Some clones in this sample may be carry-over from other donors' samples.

Here the CDR3 DNA reads TGTGCCAGTACCACACCAGGGGACACTGAAGCTTTCTTT. This encodes CASTTPGDTEAFF. The chain recombines TRBV2 with TRBJ1-1; a weak D match, TRBD1 (6 bases). CDR1 and CDR2 (germline): SNHLY, FYNNEI. The CDR3 covers 13 residues. V shed 9 bases and J shed 3 bases, with 14 bases lying between them.